One and the same sample provided the 18 T cell receptor beta chains below, sequenced in a study of cytomegalovirus exposure and HLA in healthy donors. PCR was performed using 60 Vbeta and 13 Jbeta primers. TCRdb keeps only in-frame clones here, not all; method: immunoSEQ multiplex PCR. The sample holds 130,000 to 150,000 clones, 79% seen once. What was sequenced was PBMCs. The receptors originated from a woman between 35 and 50 years old in good health and CMV-seropositive.

The chain links TRBV10-3 to TRBJ1-1; D uncertain. CDR3 length: 13 residues. The V and J ends lost 5 bases and 1 base respectively, with 8 bases between them. Germline assignment: CDR1 ENHRY and CDR2 SYGVKD. Written as DNA, the CDR3 is TGTGCCATCAGTTATTCAGGGAACACTGAAGCTTTCTTT. It encodes CAISYSGNTEAFF.

The gene calls are TRBV6-1 and TRBJ2-7, with D possibly being TRBD1 (5 bases). The CDR3 sequence is 12 residues long. The V gene's germline CDR1 is MNHNS and CDR2 SASEGT. V was pared by 7 bases and J by 4 bases, with 11 bases between. The CDR3 protein is CASIGQNYEQYF. The CDR3 DNA reads as TGTGCCAGCATAGGACAAAATTACGAGCAGTACTTC.

The genes are TRBV7-2 and TRBJ2-3, with 8 positions matching TRBD2. J lost 1 base, V lost 5 bases, and 5 bases had no gene match. This CDR3 contains 15 residues. Looked up from germline, CDR1 is SGHTA and CDR2 is FQGNSA. The CDR3 DNA sequence: TGTGCCAGCAGCCGGGAGGGGGGGGGCACAGATACGCAGTATTTT. It codes for CASSREGGGTDTQYF.

The V and J genes are TRBV19 and TRBJ2-1, with D possibly matching TRBD1 (5 bases). The CDR3 sequence is 14 residues long. V gave up 1 base and J gave up 7 bases, with 11 bases separating them. Per germline, CDR1 LNHDA and CDR2 SQIVND (reference sequence). The CDR3 sequence is CASSIGAGYNEQFF. In DNA form, the CDR3 reads TGTGCCAGTAGTATAGGGGCAGGGTATAATGAGCAGTTCTTC.

This rearrangement joins TRBV6-5 to TRBJ1-1, with TRBD1 identical over 8 bases. The CDR3 covers 13 residues. The V gene end was trimmed by 10 bases and the J gene end by 1 base; junction bases not matched to a gene: 5. Germline values: CDR1 MNHEY, CDR2 SVGAGI. The CDR3 nucleotides read TGTGCCACCAACCAGGGGGCGAACACTGAAGCTTTCTTT. Translation: CATNQGANTEAFF.

This chain links TRBV28 with TRBJ1-5, with TRBD1 identical over 10 bases. This CDR3 contains 15 residues. Germline V gene lookup returns CDR1 MDHEN and CDR2 SYDVKM. Unmatched junction bases numbered 9, after V lost 8 bases and J lost 5 bases. CDR3 sequence reads: CASCGAGTGDQPQHF. Here the CDR3 DNA reads TGTGCCAGCTGCGGGGCCGGGACAGGGGATCAGCCCCAGCATTTT. The whole variable domain, filled in from reference TRBV28 and TRBJ1-5, reads DVKVTQSSRYLVKRTGEKVFLECVQDMDHENMFWYRQDPGLGLRLIYFSYDVKMKEKGDIPEGYSVSREKKERFSLILESASTNQTSMYLCASCGAGTGDQPQHFGDGTRLSIL.

The rearrangement links TRBV7-9 to TRBJ2-1; 9 bases line up with TRBD2. CDR1 SEHNR and CDR2 FQNEAQ come from the germline V gene (reference sequence). The CDR3 covers 14 residues. After removal of 4 bases from V and 8 bases from J, the junction contained 6 bases not matched to a gene. In DNA, the CDR3 is TGTGCCAGCAGCTCCTTAGCGGGGGCGGATGAGCAGTTCTTC. Amino acid sequence: CASSSLAGADEQFF.

This clone turned up a few times. The V gene is TRBV19, the J gene TRBJ2-2; possible D gene TRBD2, 5 bases. This CDR3 has 15 amino acids. Germline V lookup: CDR1 LNHDA, CDR2 SQIVND (reference sequence). Trimming removed 9 bases from V and 0 bases from J, with 14 bases in between. CDR3 protein: CASLPAGPNTGELFF. The CDR3 DNA reads TGTGCCAGCCTACCGGCGGGCCCGAACACCGGGGAGCTGTTTTTT. Looking up the rest from reference TRBV19 and TRBJ2-2 gives the full variable domain: DGGITQSPKYLFRKEGQNVTLSCEQNLNHDAMYWYRQDPGQGLRLIYYSQIVNDFQKGDIAEGYSVSREKKESFPLTVTSAQKNPTAFYLCASLPAGPNTGELFFGEGSRLTVL.

V is TRBV14 and J is TRBJ2-1; D gene unclear. This CDR3 contains 15 residues. V was shortened by 0 bases and J by 9 bases, with 15 bases between the two germline ends. Germline values: CDR1 SGHDN, CDR2 FVKESK. This CDR3 is CASSQDVTPFAEQFF. The CDR3 nucleotides read TGTGCCAGCAGCCAAGACGTGACTCCCTTTGCTGAGCAGTTCTTC.

A few counts support this clone. The V call is TRBV10-1, the J call TRBJ2-1; D call uncertain. CDR3 length: 11 residues. The germline V gene has CDR1 WNHNN and CDR2 SYGVQD (reference sequence). The ends were cut back, 10 bases at V and 7 bases at J, with 11 bases in the middle. CDR3 amino acids: CATPPLNEQFF. Here the CDR3 DNA reads TGCGCCACCCCTCCCTTGAATGAGCAGTTCTTC.

The chain employs TRBV6-1 and TRBJ2-5; 10 bases fit TRBD2. The CDR3 covers 16 residues. From germline, CDR1 is MNHNS and CDR2 SASEGT. The junction had 7 bases not matched to a gene; V was cut back by 1 base and J by 5 bases. The CDR3 bases are TGTGCCAGCAGTGAAGGAGCGGGGGGGCTTCTGGAGACCCAGTACTTC. Residues: CASSEGAGGLLETQYF.

The V gene is TRBV6-1, the J gene TRBJ2-1, with D possibly being TRBD1 (5 bases). Germline V CDR1 and CDR2: MNHNS, SASEGT. This CDR3 contains 13 residues. The V gene lost 3 bases and the J gene lost 3 bases, with 6 bases spanning the gap. This CDR3 reads CASSDGHYNEQFF. DNA for the CDR3: TGTGCCAGCAGTGACGGACACTACAATGAGCAGTTCTTC.

V is TRBV6-5 and J is TRBJ1-2; TRBD1 matches 11 bases. The CDR3 sequence is 16 residues long. With V trimmed by 2 bases and J by 6 bases, 8 bases remained unmatched. Per the germline V gene, CDR1 is MNHEY and CDR2 is SVGAGI. The CDR3 loop reads CASSYGWTGGKHGYTF. CDR3 in DNA: TGTGCCAGCAGTTACGGTTGGACAGGGGGCAAGCATGGCTACACCTTC.

To note about this clone: The same CDR3 also results from other DNA sequences found in this sample. The chain carries TRBV2 and TRBJ1-6, with 7 bases aligning to TRBD1. V was clipped by 7 bases and J by 0 bases; unmatched bases: 3. The CDR3 totals 15 residues. CDR1 is SNHLY, CDR2 FYNNEI, per germline. CDR3 in DNA: TGTGCCAGCACAGGGGACAGCTCCTATAATTCACCCCTCCACTTT. Amino acid sequence: CASTGDSSYNSPLHF. Variable domain in full (rest from reference TRBV2 and TRBJ1-6): EPEVTQTPSHQVTQMGQEVILRCVPISNHLYFYWYRQILGQKVEFLVSFYNNEISEKSEIFDDQFSVERPDGSNFTLKIRSTKLEDSAMYFCASTGDSSYNSPLHFGNGTRLTVT.

This clone was seen a handful of times. The chain carries TRBV5-4 and TRBJ2-5; D gene uncertain. The germline V and J ends were trimmed by 0 bases and 2 bases, with 8 bases remaining between them. CDR3 length equals 14 residues. Germline CDR1 reads SGHNT; CDR2 reads YYREEE (reference sequence). The CDR3 reads CASSLGPNQETQYF. CDR3 in DNA: TGTGCCAGCAGCTTGGGTCCAAATCAAGAGACCCAGTACTTC. The full variable domain, in which reference TRBV5-4 and TRBJ2-5 provide the parts outside the CDR3, is ETGVTQSPTHLIKTRGQQVTLRCSSQSGHNTVSWYQQALGQGPQFIFQYYREEENGRGNFPPRFSGLQFPNYSSELNVNALELDDSALYLCASSLGPNQETQYFGPGTRLLVL.

This chain links TRBV7-9 with TRBJ2-7, with TRBD1 as a possible D gene (6 bases). The V gene lost 5 bases and the J gene lost 11 bases, with 13 bases spanning the gap. From germline, CDR1 is SEHNR and CDR2 FQNEAQ (reference sequence). There are 11 residues in the CDR3. The CDR3 DNA is TGTGCCAGCAGCCAGGGACATGAAAAGTACTTC. It encodes CASSQGHEKYF.

V usage is TRBV5-4 and J usage is TRBJ2-3; TRBD2 aligns across 7 bases. J gave up 5 bases and V 2 bases, and 8 bases lay outside the gene matches. Germline V gene lookup returns CDR1 SGHNT and CDR2 YYREEE (reference sequence). This CDR3 has 15 residues. As DNA, the CDR3 is TGTGCCAGCAGCTTAGTGGCGGGGGTTGGAGATACGCAGTATTTT. Its protein product is CASSLVAGVGDTQYF.

V is TRBV6-1 and J is TRBJ2-7, with D maybe TRBD1 (5 bases). The CDR3 covers 14 residues. The V and J ends lost 6 bases and 1 base respectively, with 13 bases between them. Germline CDR1 is MNHNS and CDR2 is SASEGT. CDR3 amino acids: CASSALGLSYEQYF. CDR3 sequence (DNA): TGTGCCAGCAGCGCGTTGGGGCTGTCCTACGAGCAGTACTTC.